This T cell receptor beta chain is from a study of identifying expanded T cells in peripheral blood. Study-level findings and limits: Differentially abundant clones: about 1.2 between replicates, 15 to 17 at around 14 days, less than 20 at four. Across healthy donors, higher total template counts meant significantly greater roughly 2-week count variance.

The protocol was immunoSEQ multiplex PCR, while the TCRdb copy is restricted to in-frame clones and leaves out a portion. The sample has under 70,000 clones, about 90% seen once. Germline CDR1 reads MRHNA; CDR2 reads SNTAGT. The V gene lost 2 bases and the J gene lost 5 bases, with 13 bases spanning the gap. This CDR3 comprises 15 residues. Collection occurred without any documented infections or immune events in donors. Notes on this clone: Antigen specificity is unknown.

The receptor's source is a person aged 18 to 69 in good health. The rearrangement joins TRBV6-4 to TRBJ2-1; D may match TRBD1 or TRBD2 (6 bases each). The sequenced sample consisted of blood. The CDR3 is CASSDAVGGNNEQFF. In DNA, the CDR3 is TGTGCCAGCAGTGACGCCGTAGGGGGGAACAATGAGCAGTTCTTC.